Below, 20 T cell receptor beta chains from the same sample are listed, as sequenced in a study of blood T cell repertoires in COVID-19. Produced via immunoSEQ multiplex PCR; TCRdb's table is partial and in-frame only. Of approximately 360,000 clones listed, roughly 90% were seen once; the top ten hold more than 0.95%. The source material was peripheral blood. The receptor source for this set is a middle-aged man with acute or convalescent COVID-19.

The CDR3 here is CASSWTGLNYGYTF. CDR3 sequence (DNA): TGTGCCAGCAGTTGGACAGGTCTAAACTATGGCTACACCTTC. The gene calls are TRBV5-4 and TRBJ1-2, with TRBD1 matching over 7 bases. Germline V gene lookup returns CDR1 SGHNT and CDR2 YYREEE (reference sequence). The CDR3 consists of 14 residues. With 5 bases clipped from V and 2 bases from J, the junction kept 6 bases outside the gene matches.

This chain connects TRBV27 to TRBJ2-3; maybe TRBD2 (6 bases). Trimming took off 5 bases at V and 2 bases at J, with 14 bases between the two ends. Germline assignment: CDR1 MNHEY and CDR2 SMNVEV (reference sequence). The CDR3 length is 15 residues. CDR3 sequence: CASSRTSGDTDTQYF. CDR3 DNA sequence: TGTGCCAGCAGTCGCACATCGGGGGACACAGATACGCAGTATTTT.

V and J are TRBV19 and TRBJ1-1; 7 bases match TRBD1. Germline-derived CDR1 and CDR2 are LNHDA and SQIVND (reference sequence). This CDR3 has 14 residues. The J segment lost 3 bases and the V segment lost 5 bases, leaving 6 bases of the junction unmatched. CDR3 coding DNA: TGTGCCAGTAGTCCACAGGGGATAGACACTGAAGCTTTCTTT. Its translation: CASSPQGIDTEAFF.

This clone was detected a few times. The chain links TRBV5-1 to TRBJ1-2, with 7 bases matching TRBD1. Germline assignment: CDR1 SGHRS and CDR2 YFSETQ. After removal of 0 bases from V and 3 bases from J, the junction contained 5 bases not matched to a gene. The length of the CDR3 is 15 residues. CDR3 in DNA: TGCGCCAGCAGCTTGGCGGGACAGCACTACTATGGCTACACCTTC. Translating it yields CASSLAGQHYYGYTF.

The gene calls are TRBV7-6 and TRBJ2-3; tentative D call: TRBD1 (7 bases). Trimming removed 5 bases from V and 0 bases from J, with 18 bases in between. Germline V lookup: CDR1 SGHVS, CDR2 FNYEAQ. The CDR3 has 17 amino acids. The CDR3, as DNA: TGTGCCAGCAGCGGCCAGGGGGGCCAACCTAGCACAGATACGCAGTATTTT. This encodes CASSGQGGQPSTDTQYF.

The chain couples TRBV29-1 to TRBJ1-1, with D possibly being TRBD1 (5 bases). This CDR3 has 14 residues. Between the trimmed V and J ends, which lost 3 bases and 1 base, there was a span of 12 bases. The germline gives CDR1 SQVTM, CDR2 ANQGSEA. The CDR3 loop reads CSVEGKGSNTEAFF. CDR3 coding DNA: TGCAGCGTTGAGGGGAAGGGGTCGAACACTGAAGCTTTCTTT.

V gene TRBV5-1 combines with J gene TRBJ1-2, with no clear D. The germline CDR1 and CDR2 sequences are SGHRS and YFSETQ. CDR3 size: 15 residues. Trimming removed 0 bases from V and 6 bases from J, with 15 bases in between. DNA for the CDR3: TGCGCCAGCAGCTTGGAAGTTTCGGGGATTAATGGCTACACCTTC. Its protein product is CASSLEVSGINGYTF.

The rearrangement joins TRBV19 to TRBJ1-6; D ambiguous. The CDR3 consists of 13 residues. Germline V gene lookup returns CDR1 LNHDA and CDR2 SQIVND (reference sequence). V lost 3 bases and J 7 bases, leaving 7 bases between the germline ends. In DNA, the CDR3 is TGTGCCAGTAGTATGTACGGGAATTCACCCCTCCACTTT. Translated: CASSMYGNSPLHF.

The chain couples TRBV19 to TRBJ1-5; perhaps TRBD1 as D (5 bases). Between the trimmed V and J ends, which lost 5 bases and 1 base, there was a span of 9 bases. The CDR3 loop spans 14 amino acids. Germline CDR1 reads LNHDA; CDR2 reads SQIVND (reference sequence). The CDR3 DNA is TGTGCCAGTAGTGGGGGGGGGAGCAATCAGCCCCAGCATTTT. It encodes CASSGGGSNQPQHF. The full variable domain, with the rest looked up from reference TRBV19 and TRBJ1-5, is DGGITQSPKYLFRKEGQNVTLSCEQNLNHDAMYWYRQDPGQGLRLIYYSQIVNDFQKGDIAEGYSVSREKKESFPLTVTSAQKNPTAFYLCASSGGGSNQPQHFGDGTRLSIL.

The chain is built from TRBV6-4 and TRBJ1-6; D is ambiguous. Germline V gene data show CDR1 as MRHNA and CDR2 as SNTAGT. With 6 bases removed from V and 0 bases from J, the gap between germline ends came to 9 bases. The CDR3 covers 15 residues. For the CDR3, the DNA is TGTGCCAGCAGAAACACAAGCTCCTATAATTCACCCCTCCACTTT. It codes for CASRNTSSYNSPLHF.

The rearrangement links TRBV5-1 to TRBJ1-1; TRBD1 might be the D (5 bases). Germline CDR1 is SGHRS and CDR2 is YFSETQ. The CDR3 sequence is 13 residues long. Trimming took off 4 bases at V and 3 bases at J, with 10 bases between the two ends. For the CDR3, the DNA is TGCGCCAGCAGCCGAGGCAGGGACACTGAAGCTTTCTTT. Translating gives CASSRGRDTEAFF.

The V and J genes are TRBV19 and TRBJ2-3, with 11 bases matching TRBD2. The CDR3 has 16 amino acids. The V and J ends lost 0 bases and 5 bases, in that order; junction bases with no gene match: 4. Germline V gives CDR1 LNHDA, CDR2 SQIVND (reference sequence). This CDR3 reads CASSIDSLAGVDTQYF. CDR3 coding DNA: TGTGCCAGTAGTATAGACTCACTAGCGGGGGTAGATACGCAGTATTTT.

This clone showed up just once. J is TRBJ2-7 and V is TRBV10-1, with TRBD2 matching 9 bases. The germline V gene encodes CDR1 WNHNN and CDR2 SYGVQD (reference sequence). Trimming at V came to 4 bases and at J to 2 bases, leaving 6 bases not matched to a gene. CDR3 length equals 15 residues. CDR3 DNA sequence: TGCGCCAGCAGTGTAGGAGCGGGGGGACCCTACGAGCAGTACTTC. It yields the protein CASSVGAGGPYEQYF.

V is TRBV6-5 and J is TRBJ1-3; 7 bases fit TRBD1. CDR3 length: 15 residues. J gave up 1 base and V 7 bases, and 7 bases lay outside the gene matches. The V gene's germline CDR1 is MNHEY and CDR2 SVGAGI. The CDR3 region has the DNA TGTGCCAGCAAAATACAGGGGACGTCTGGAAACACCATATATTTT. This codes for CASKIQGTSGNTIYF.

This rearrangement joins TRBV7-2 to TRBJ1-2; perhaps TRBD1 as D (6 bases). The V end lost 5 bases, the J end lost 9 bases, and 19 bases lay between the germline ends. There are 14 residues in the CDR3. CDR1 and CDR2 (germline): SGHTA, FQGNSA. The CDR3 DNA reads as TGTGCCAGCAGCCTAGGGGGGGGCTCCCCGAGCTACACCTTC. It yields the protein CASSLGGGSPSYTF.

This clone occurred a few times. The CDR3 sequence: CASSLQGYTNYGYTF. DNA for the CDR3: TGTGCCAGCAGTTTACAGGGTTATACTAACTATGGCTACACCTTC. The gene calls are TRBV28 and TRBJ1-2, with a possible D match to TRBD1 (5 bases). The CDR3 loop spans 15 amino acids. CDR1 is MDHEN and CDR2 is SYDVKM in the germline V gene. Deletions cut 2 bases from V and 0 bases from J, with 10 bases between.

The CDR3 coding sequence is TGCAGCGTTGGTGTGGGACTCACTGAAGCTTTCTTT. Amino acid sequence: CSVGVGLTEAFF. The genes are TRBV29-1 and TRBJ1-1, with TRBD1 as a possible D gene (5 bases). The ends were cut back, 4 bases at V and 4 bases at J, with 10 bases in the middle. Germline CDR1 is SQVTM and CDR2 is ANQGSEA. The length of the CDR3 is 12 residues. The whole variable domain, remainder taken from reference TRBV29-1 and TRBJ1-1, is SAVISQKPSRDICQRGTSLTIQCQVDSQVTMMFWYRQQPGQSLTLIATANQGSEATYESGFVIDKFPISRPNLTFSTLTVSNMSPEDSSIYLCSVGVGLTEAFFGQGTRLTVV.

The chain carries TRBV28 and TRBJ2-7; D perhaps matches TRBD1 (5 bases). The CDR3 totals 16 residues. V lost 4 bases and J lost 4, with 20 bases in between. In germline, CDR1 is MDHEN, CDR2 SYDVKM. In DNA, the CDR3 is TGTGCCAGCAGTTCCCAACCCCCCCAGGGTTGGTACGAGCAGTACTTC. This encodes CASSSQPPQGWYEQYF.

The chain links TRBV3-1 (or the pseudogene TRBV3-2) to TRBJ1-5; 7 positions match TRBD1. The CDR3 extends over 15 amino acids. CDR1 is LGHDT, CDR2 YNNKEL, per germline (reference sequence). V shed 4 bases and J 3 bases; nucleotides not matched to a gene: 6. The CDR3 sequence: CASSRTTGYNQPQHF. CDR3 DNA sequence: TGTGCCAGCAGCCGAACGACAGGGTACAATCAGCCCCAGCATTTT.

This CDR3 reads CASSAPRGAGGRRETQYF. The CDR3 coding sequence is TGTGCCAGCAGCGCTCCCCGGGGAGCGGGGGGGCGAAGGGAGACCCAGTACTTC. This rearrangement joins TRBV9 to TRBJ2-5, with 10 bases fitting TRBD2. With 3 bases clipped from V and 5 bases from J, the junction kept 16 bases outside the gene matches. The CDR3 consists of 18 residues. The germline V gene encodes CDR1 SGDLS and CDR2 YYNGEE.